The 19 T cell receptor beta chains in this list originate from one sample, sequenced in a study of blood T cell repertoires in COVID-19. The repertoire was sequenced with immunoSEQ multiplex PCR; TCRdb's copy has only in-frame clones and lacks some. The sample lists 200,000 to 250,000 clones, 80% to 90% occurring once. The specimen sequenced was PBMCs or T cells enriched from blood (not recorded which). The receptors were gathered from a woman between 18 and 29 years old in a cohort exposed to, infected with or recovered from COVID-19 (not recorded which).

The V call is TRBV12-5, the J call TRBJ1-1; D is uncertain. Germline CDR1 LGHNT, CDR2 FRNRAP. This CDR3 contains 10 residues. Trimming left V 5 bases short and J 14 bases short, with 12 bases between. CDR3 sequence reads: CASGGPLSFF. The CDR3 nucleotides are TGTGCTAGTGGTGGGCCCTTAAGCTTCTTT.

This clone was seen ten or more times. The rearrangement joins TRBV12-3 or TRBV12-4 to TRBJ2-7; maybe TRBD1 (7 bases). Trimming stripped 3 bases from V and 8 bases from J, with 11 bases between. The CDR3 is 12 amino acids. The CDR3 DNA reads TGTGCCAGCAGTTTTTCAGGGGGGAAGCAGTACTTC. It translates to CASSFSGGKQYF.

The CDR3 is CASSLTGDSDYGYTF. CDR3 nucleotides: TGCGCCAGCAGCTTAACAGGGGATTCTGACTATGGCTACACCTTC. The chain has TRBV5-1 and TRBJ1-2; TRBD1 agrees at 7 bases. Germline CDR1 SGHRS, CDR2 YFSETQ. The CDR3 spans 15 residues. Trimming cost V 2 bases and J 3 bases; bases outside gene matches: 7.

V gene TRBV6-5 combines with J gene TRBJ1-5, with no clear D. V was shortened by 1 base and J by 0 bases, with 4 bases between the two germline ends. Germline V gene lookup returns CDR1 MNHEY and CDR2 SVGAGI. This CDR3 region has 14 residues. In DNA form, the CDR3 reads TGTGCCAGCAGTTACTTAAATAGCAATCAGCCCCAGCATTTT. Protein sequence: CASSYLNSNQPQHF.

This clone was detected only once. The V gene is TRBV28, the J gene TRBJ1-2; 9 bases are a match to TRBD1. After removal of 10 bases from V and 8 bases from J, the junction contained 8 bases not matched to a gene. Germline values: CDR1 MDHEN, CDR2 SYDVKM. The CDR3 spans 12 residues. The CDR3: CATTTGGDGYTF. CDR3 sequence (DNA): TGTGCCACCACGACAGGGGGTGACGGCTACACCTTC.

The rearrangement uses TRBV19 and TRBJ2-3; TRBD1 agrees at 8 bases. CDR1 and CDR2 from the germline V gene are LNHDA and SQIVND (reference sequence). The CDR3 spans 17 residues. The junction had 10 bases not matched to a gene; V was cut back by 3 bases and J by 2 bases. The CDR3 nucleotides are TGTGCCAGTAGTATTCAGCATACACAGGGGGTCACAGATACGCAGTATTTT. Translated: CASSIQHTQGVTDTQYF.

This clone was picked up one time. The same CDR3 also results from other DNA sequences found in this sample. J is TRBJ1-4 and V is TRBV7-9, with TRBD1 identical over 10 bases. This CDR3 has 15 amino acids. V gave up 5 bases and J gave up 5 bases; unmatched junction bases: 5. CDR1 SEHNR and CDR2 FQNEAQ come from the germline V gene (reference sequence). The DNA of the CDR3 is TGTGCCAGCAGCCCGACAGGGGGCACAAATGAAAAACTGTTTTTT. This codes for CASSPTGGTNEKLFF.

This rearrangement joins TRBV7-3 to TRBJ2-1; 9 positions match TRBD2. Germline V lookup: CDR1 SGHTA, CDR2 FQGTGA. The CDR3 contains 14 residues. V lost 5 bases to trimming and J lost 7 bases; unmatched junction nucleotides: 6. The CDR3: CASSPSGVSNEQFF. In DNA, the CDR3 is TGTGCCAGCAGCCCTAGCGGGGTCTCGAATGAGCAGTTCTTC.

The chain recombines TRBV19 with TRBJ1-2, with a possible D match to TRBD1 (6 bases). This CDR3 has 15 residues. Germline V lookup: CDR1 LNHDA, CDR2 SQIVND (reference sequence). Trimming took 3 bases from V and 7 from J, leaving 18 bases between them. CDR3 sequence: CASSIWLQGLGGYTF. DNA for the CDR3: TGTGCCAGTAGTATTTGGCTTCAGGGGCTTGGTGGCTACACCTTC. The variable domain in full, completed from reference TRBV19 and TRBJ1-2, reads DGGITQSPKYLFRKEGQNVTLSCEQNLNHDAMYWYRQDPGQGLRLIYYSQIVNDFQKGDIAEGYSVSREKKESFPLTVTSAQKNPTAFYLCASSIWLQGLGGYTFGSGTRLTVV.

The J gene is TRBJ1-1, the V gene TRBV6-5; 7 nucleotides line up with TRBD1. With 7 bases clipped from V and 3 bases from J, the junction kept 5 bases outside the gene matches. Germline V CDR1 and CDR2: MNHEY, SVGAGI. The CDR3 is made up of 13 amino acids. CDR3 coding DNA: TGTGCCAGCACCTCAACAGGGGACACTGAAGCTTTCTTT. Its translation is CASTSTGDTEAFF.

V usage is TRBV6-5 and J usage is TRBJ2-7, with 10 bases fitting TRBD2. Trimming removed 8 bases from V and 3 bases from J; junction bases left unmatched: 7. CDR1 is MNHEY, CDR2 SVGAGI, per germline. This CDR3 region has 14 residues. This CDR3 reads CASSNVAGGYEQYF. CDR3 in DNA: TGTGCCAGCTCGAACGTAGCGGGGGGCTACGAGCAGTACTTC.

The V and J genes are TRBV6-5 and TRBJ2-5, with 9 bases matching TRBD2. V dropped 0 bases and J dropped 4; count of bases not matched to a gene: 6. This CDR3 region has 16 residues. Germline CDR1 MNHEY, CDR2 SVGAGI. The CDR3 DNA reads TGTGCCAGCAGTTACTCCCCTGGGACTAGCAGAGAGACCCAGTACTTC. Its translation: CASSYSPGTSRETQYF.

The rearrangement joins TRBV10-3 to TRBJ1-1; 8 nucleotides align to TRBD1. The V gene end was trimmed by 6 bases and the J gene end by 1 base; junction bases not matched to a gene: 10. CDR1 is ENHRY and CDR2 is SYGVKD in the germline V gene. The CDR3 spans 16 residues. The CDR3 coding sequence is TGTGCCATCAGCTTTTCAGGGGGCGGTGGGAACACTGAAGCTTTCTTT. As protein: CAISFSGGGGNTEAFF.

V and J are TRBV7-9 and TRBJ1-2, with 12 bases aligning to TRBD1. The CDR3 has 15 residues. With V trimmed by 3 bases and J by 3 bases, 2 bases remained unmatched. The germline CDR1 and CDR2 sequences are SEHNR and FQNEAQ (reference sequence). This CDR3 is CASSLGQGADYGYTF. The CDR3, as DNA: TGTGCCAGCAGCTTGGGACAGGGGGCGGACTATGGCTACACCTTC.

CDR3 region: CASTMAPVTEYGYTF. CDR3 nucleotides: TGTGCCAGCACTATGGCCCCGGTGACTGAATATGGCTACACCTTC. The chain links TRBV6-5 to TRBJ1-2; D gene uncertain. CDR1 is MNHEY and CDR2 is SVGAGI in the germline V gene. The V and J ends lost 7 bases and 5 bases respectively, with 20 bases between them. The CDR3 totals 15 residues.

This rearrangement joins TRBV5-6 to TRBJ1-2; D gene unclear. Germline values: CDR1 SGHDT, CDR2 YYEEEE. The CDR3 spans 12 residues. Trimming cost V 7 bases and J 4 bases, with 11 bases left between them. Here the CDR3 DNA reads TGTGCCAGCGCCCCTTCCGGCTATGGCTACACCTTC. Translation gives CASAPSGYGYTF.

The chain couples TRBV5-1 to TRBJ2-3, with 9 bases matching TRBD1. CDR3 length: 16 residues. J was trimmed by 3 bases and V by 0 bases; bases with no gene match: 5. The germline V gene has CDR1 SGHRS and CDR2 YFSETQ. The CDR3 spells CASSLDLDRGTDTQYF. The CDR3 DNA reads TGCGCCAGCAGCTTGGATCTGGACAGGGGAACAGATACGCAGTATTTT.

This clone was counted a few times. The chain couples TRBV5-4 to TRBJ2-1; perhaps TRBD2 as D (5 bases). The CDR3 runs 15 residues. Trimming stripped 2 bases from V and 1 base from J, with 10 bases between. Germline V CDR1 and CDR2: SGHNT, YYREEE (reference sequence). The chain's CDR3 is CASSLVASSYNEQFF. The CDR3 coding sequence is TGTGCCAGCAGCTTAGTAGCGAGTTCCTACAATGAGCAGTTCTTC.

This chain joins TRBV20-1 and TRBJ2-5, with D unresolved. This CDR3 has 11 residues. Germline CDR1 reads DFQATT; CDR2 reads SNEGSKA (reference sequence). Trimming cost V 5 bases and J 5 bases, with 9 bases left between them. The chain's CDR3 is CSARRRETQYF. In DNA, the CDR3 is TGCAGTGCTCGTCGCAGGGAGACCCAGTACTTC.